This T cell receptor beta chain is from a study of radiotherapy plus CTLA-4 blockade in lung cancer. Overall study results and limits: Clones of tumor-derived TCRs expanded in blood after radiotherapy plus ipilimumab. In blood, early T cell clone dynamics reportedly predicted response best, together with interferon-beta.

The protocol was immunoSEQ multiplex PCR, while the TCRdb copy is restricted to in-frame clones and leaves out a portion. This repertoire shows about 59,000 clones, around 76% found once; its top ten account for roughly 3.1%. Ipilimumab CTLA-4 blockade and focal radiation were given to patients with chemo-refractory metastatic non-small-cell lung cancer. This clone was counted only a few times. Its specificity is unknown. Germline V gene lookup returns CDR1 SGHDT and CDR2 YYEEEE. Trimming removed 5 bases at V and 7 bases at J, with 19 bases between. The length of the CDR3 is 15 residues. This sequence joins TRBV5-6 and TRBJ1-3; D is possibly TRBD1 (5 bases). Sequenced here: peripheral blood, sampled from a patient treated with radiotherapy plus ipilimumab. This clonotype originated in a human donor with non-small cell lung cancer who had a complete response to radiotherapy plus ipilimumab. The CDR3 coding sequence is TGTGCCAGCAGACCCGCAGTTTTGGGGGGTAACACCATATATTTT. This codes for CASRPAVLGGNTIYF.